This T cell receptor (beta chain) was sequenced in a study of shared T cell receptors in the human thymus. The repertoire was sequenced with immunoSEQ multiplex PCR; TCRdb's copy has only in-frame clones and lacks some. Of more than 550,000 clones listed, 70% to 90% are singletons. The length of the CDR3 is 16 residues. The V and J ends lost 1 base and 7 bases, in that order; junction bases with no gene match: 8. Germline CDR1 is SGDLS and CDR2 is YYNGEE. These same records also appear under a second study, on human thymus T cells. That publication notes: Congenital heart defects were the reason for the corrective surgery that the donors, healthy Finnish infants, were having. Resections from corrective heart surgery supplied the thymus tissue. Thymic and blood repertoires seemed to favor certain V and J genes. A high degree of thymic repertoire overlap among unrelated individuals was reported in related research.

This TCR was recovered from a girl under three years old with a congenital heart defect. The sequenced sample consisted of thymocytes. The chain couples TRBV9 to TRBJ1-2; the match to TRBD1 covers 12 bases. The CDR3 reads CASSVRPGTGGRGYTF. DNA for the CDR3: TGTGCCAGCAGCGTACGACCCGGGACAGGGGGCCGTGGCTACACCTTC.